This T cell receptor (beta chain) derives from a study of naive and memory T cell subsets. Overall study results and limits: Expression changes during T cell differentiation may affect RNA-based TCR counts. Over 85% of naive TCR sequences appeared only once after error correction, unlike memory subsets. A few larger clonotypes appeared in naive repertoires, especially CD8, possibly memory cells re-expressing CD45RA. Gini index rose across naive, CM, EM and EMRA in CD4 and CD8.

Two oligonucleotides, mixed equimolar, formed the beta constant-region primer covering TRBC1 and TRBC2. Four rounds of PCR amplified the ligated cDNA using nested alpha and beta constant-region primers plus SP2. TCRdb re-analysed the UMI-ligation and nested PCR reads in MiXCR, keeping a single row per CDR3 protein. The sample yields more than 95,000 distinct CDR3 sequences, 14% seen once. Sequential positive selection took CD4 T cells first, then CD8 T cells. The CDR3 sequence is 14 residues long. Germline V CDR1 and CDR2: MNHEY, SVGEGT. V lost 10 bases, J lost 1 base, and 6 bases stayed unmatched. About this clonotype itself: What it recognizes is unknown.

The sequenced material came from naive CD8+ T cells from blood. The chain has TRBV6-2 or TRBV6-3 and TRBJ2-2, with 7 bases that match TRBD2. This sequence originates from a human donor in good health. The CDR3 protein is CATLAVLNTGELFF. The CDR3, as DNA: TGTGCCACCCTAGCGGTACTGAACACCGGGGAGCTGTTTTTT.